Given below is one T cell receptor (beta chain) in context. To make TCR beta libraries, researchers used iRepertoire HTBI primers and Arm-PCR of CDR3 regions. Via MiXCR, TCRdb re-called the multiplex PCR reads, giving one row per CDR3 protein. Of about 460,000 distinct CDR3 sequences detected, about 20% appear once; the ten largest clones hold around 13%. The data stem from a study of regulatory T cells in long-lasting Graves disease. The time point is: persistent/refractory GD, antithyroid drugs over 5 years with positive TRAb. PBMCs were the source of the RNA used for TCR sequencing. Trimming shortened V by 4 bases and J by 7 bases, and 11 bases separated the two germline ends. CDR3 length: 12 residues. Germline V gene data show CDR1 as SGHTS and CDR2 as YDEGEE.

This clonotype was sampled from a female donor with Graves disease. The source material was peripheral blood mononuclear cells (PBMCs), sampled when the disease was refractory, from a patient treated with antithyroid drugs. The chain is built from TRBV5-8 and TRBJ1-2; D gene uncertain. The CDR3 nucleotides are TGTGCCAGCAGCCAAAGACCGGGTGGCTACACCTTC. Translated, it gives CASSQRPGGYTF.